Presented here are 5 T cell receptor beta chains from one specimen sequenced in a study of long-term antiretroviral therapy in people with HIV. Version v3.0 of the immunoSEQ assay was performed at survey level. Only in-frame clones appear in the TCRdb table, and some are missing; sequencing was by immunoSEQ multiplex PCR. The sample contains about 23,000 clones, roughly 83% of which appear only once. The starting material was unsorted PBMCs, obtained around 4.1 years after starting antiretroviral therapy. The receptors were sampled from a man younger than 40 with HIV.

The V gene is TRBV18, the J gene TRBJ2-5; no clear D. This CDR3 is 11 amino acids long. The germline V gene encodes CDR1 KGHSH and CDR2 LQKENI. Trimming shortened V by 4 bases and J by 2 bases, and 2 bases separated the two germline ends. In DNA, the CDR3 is TGTGCCAGCTCACGGCAAGAGACCCAGTACTTC. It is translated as CASSRQETQYF.

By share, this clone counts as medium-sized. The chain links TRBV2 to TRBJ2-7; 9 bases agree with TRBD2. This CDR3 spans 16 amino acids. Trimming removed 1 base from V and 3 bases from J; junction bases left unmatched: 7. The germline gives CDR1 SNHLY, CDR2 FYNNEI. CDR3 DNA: TGTGCCAGCAGTGAAGGGGGTAGCGGGAGTGGCTACGAGCAGTACTTC. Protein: CASSEGGSGSGYEQYF. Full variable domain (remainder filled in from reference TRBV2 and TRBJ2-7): EPEVTQTPSHQVTQMGQEVILRCVPISNHLYFYWYRQILGQKVEFLVSFYNNEISEKSEIFDDQFSVERPDGSNFTLKIRSTKLEDSAMYFCASSEGGSGSGYEQYFGPGTRLTVT.

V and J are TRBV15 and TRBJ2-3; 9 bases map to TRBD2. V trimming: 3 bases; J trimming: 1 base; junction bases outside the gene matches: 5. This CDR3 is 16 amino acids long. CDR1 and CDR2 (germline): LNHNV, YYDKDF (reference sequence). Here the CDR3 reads CATSREQRGGTDTQYF. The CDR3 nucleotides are TGTGCCACCAGCAGGGAACAGCGGGGGGGCACAGATACGCAGTATTTT.

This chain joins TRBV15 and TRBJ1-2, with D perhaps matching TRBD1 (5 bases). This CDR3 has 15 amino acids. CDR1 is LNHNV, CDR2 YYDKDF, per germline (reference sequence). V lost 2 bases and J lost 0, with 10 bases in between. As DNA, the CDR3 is TGTGCCACCAGCAGACCCTCCAGGGCTAACTATGGCTACACCTTC. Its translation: CATSRPSRANYGYTF.

The CDR3 loop reads CASSSGRDNEQYF. Here the CDR3 DNA reads TGTGCCAGCAGTTCTGGAAGGGACAACGAGCAGTACTTC. The rearrangement links TRBV7-8 to TRBJ2-7; a possible D gene is TRBD1 (6 bases). Germline CDR1 is SGHVS and CDR2 is FQNEAQ. CDR3 length: 13 amino acids. V lost 6 bases and J 5 bases, leaving 14 bases between the germline ends.